This T cell receptor beta chain was sequenced for a study of cytomegalovirus exposure and HLA in healthy donors. Turning to the study itself: An analysis done earlier identified about 120 million unique TCR beta sequences from about 179 million T cells.

This CDR3 has 16 amino acids. V lost 6 bases and J 5 bases, leaving 20 bases between the germline ends. Germline lookup yields CDR1 SNHLY and CDR2 FYNNEI. Notes on this clone: Its target is unknown.

Amplification used 60 Vbeta primers and 13 Jbeta primers. Assay: immunoSEQ multiplex PCR; the TCRdb copy retains only in-frame clones and omits some. The sample records tens of thousands of clones, nearly 85% being singletons. Study conclusions and caveats: There was a cluster of highly shared sequence variants that was likely a sequencing artifact.

Sequencing was performed on PBMCs. The TCR comes from a man younger than 45 in good health and CMV-seronegative. The chain combines TRBV2 with TRBJ2-1, with D perhaps matching TRBD2 (7 bases). The CDR3 nucleotides read TGTGCCAGCAGGAGGTGGGGTACAGGGAGGGACAATGAGCAGTTCTTC. This gives the protein CASRRWGTGRDNEQFF.